The TCR beta chain under discussion was sequenced for a study of Graves' ophthalmopathy and Graves' hyperthyroidism. Ophthalmopathy-affected donors exhibited moderate-to-severe activity, CAS ≥3, NOSPECS ≥4, and duration under 3 months. It was on clinical symptoms, serum thyroxine, TRAb, thyroid ultrasound and orbital computed tomography that diagnosis relied. General study findings and limits: Most expanded thyroid clonotypes above 0.001 frequency also appeared in blood. For predicting ophthalmopathy progression, the model had around 64% sensitivity and 72.22% specificity.

Germline CDR1 is DFQATT and CDR2 is SNEGSKA (reference sequence). The V gene lost 4 bases and the J gene lost 7 bases, with 23 bases spanning the gap. The CDR3 sequence is 16 residues long. Comments on this clonotype: Its antigen is unknown.

Amplified TCR beta CDR3 regions were obtained using RNA transcripts as template. HTBI primers served in a first-round RT-PCR, which a second-round multiplex PCR followed. One entry per CDR3 protein results from TCRdb running MiXCR on the multiplex PCR reads. The sample gives roughly 51,000 distinct CDR3 sequences, around half of which show up once; 20% to 25% is in the top ten. The chain joins TRBV20-1 to TRBJ1-5; D possibly corresponds to TRBD1 (6 bases). What was sequenced was peripheral blood. The clonotype originates from an adult man with Graves' ophthalmopathy. CDR3 DNA: TGCAGTGCTACCTTACCGGGACACCCTACGGAGCAGCCCCAGCATTTT. This codes for CSATLPGHPTEQPQHF.